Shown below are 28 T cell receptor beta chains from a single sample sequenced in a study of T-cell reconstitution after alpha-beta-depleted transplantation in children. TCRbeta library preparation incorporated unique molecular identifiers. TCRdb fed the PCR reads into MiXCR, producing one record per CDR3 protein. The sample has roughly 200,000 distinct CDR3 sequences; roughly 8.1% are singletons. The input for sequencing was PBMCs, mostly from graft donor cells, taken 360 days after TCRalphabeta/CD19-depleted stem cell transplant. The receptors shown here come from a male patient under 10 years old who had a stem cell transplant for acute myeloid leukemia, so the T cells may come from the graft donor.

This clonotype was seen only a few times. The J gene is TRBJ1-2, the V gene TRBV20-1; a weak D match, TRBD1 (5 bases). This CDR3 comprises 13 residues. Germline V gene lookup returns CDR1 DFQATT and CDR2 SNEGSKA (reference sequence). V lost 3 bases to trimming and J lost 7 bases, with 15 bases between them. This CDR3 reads CSASPGVARGYTF. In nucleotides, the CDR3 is TGCAGTGCTAGTCCGGGGGTAGCTCGTGGCTACACCTTC.

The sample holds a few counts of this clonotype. In DNA, the CDR3 is TGCGCCAGCAGTACCGGGACAGCCACAGATACGCAGTATTTT. This gives the protein CASSTGTATDTQYF. The rearrangement joins TRBV5-1 to TRBJ2-3; 7 bases line up with TRBD1. CDR3 length equals 14 residues. The germline V gene encodes CDR1 SGHRS and CDR2 YFSETQ. The V and J ends lost 5 bases and 2 bases, in that order; junction bases with no gene match: 5.

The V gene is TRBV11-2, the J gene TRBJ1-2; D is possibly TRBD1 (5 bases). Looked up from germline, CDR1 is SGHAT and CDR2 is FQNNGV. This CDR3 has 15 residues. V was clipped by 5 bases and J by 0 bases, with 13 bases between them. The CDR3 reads CASSLGGGPNYGYTF. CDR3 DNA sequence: TGTGCCAGCAGCCTGGGGGGTGGCCCTAACTATGGCTACACCTTC.

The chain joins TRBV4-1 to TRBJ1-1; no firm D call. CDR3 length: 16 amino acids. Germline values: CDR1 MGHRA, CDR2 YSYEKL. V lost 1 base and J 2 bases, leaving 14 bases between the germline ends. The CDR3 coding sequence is TGCGCCAGCAGCCAAGTATGGCAGGCTGCAAACACTGAAGCTTTCTTT. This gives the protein CASSQVWQAANTEAFF.

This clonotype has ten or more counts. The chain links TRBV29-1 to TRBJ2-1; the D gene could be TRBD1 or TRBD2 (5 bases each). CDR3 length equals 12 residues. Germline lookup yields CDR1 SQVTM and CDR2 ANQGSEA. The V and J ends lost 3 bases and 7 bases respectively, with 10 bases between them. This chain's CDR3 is CSVDEGLNEQFF. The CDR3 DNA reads TGCAGCGTTGATGAGGGGTTGAATGAGCAGTTCTTC.

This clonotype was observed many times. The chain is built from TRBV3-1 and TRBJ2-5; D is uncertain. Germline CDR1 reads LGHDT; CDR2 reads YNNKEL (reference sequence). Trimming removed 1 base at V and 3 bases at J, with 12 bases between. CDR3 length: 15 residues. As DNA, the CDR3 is TGTGCCAGCAGCCAAGCCCGATTTGAGAAAGAGACCCAGTACTTC. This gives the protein CASSQARFEKETQYF.

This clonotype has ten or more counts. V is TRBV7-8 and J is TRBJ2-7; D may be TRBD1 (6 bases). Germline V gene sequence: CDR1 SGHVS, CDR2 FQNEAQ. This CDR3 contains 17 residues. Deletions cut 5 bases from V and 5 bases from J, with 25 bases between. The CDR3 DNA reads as TGTGCCAGCAGCCTAGGGGCCGGACAGAGGAGCTTCCACGAGCAGTACTTC. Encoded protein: CASSLGAGQRSFHEQYF.

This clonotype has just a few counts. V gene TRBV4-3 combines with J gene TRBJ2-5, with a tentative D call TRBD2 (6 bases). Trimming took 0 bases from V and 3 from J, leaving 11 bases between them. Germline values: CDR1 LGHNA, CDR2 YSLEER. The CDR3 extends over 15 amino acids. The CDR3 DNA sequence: TGCGCCAGCAGCCAAGATTGGGACTCCGAAGAGACCCAGTACTTC. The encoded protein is CASSQDWDSEETQYF.

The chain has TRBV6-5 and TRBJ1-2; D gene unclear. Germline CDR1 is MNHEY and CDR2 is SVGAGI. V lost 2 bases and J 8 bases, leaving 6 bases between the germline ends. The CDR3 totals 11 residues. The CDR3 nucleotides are TGTGCCAGCAGTTACGCTGGGGGCTACACCTTC. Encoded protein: CASSYAGGYTF.

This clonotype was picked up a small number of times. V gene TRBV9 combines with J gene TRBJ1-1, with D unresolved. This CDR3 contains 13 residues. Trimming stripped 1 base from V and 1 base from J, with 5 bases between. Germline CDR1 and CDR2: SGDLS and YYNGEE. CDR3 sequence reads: CASSVRRNTEAFF. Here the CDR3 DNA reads TGTGCCAGCAGCGTACGTCGGAACACTGAAGCTTTCTTT. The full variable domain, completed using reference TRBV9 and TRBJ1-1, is DSGVTQTPKHLITATGQRVTLRCSPRSGDLSVYWYQQSLDQGLQFLIQYYNGEERAKGNILERFSAQQFPDLHSELNLSSLELGDSALYFCASSVRRNTEAFFGQGTRLTVV.

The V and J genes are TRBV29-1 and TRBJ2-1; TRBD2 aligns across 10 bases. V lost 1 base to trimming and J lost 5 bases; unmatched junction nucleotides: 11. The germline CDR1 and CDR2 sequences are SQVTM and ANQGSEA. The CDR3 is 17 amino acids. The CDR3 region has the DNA TGCAGCGTTGAAGTTCTCAGGACTAGCGGTTTTGACAATGAGCAGTTCTTC. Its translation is CSVEVLRTSGFDNEQFF.

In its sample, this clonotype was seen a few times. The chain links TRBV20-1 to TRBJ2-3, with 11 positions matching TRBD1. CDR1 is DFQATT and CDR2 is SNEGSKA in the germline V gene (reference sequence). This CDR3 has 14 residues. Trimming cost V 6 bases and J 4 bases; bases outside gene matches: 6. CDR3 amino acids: CSATGQGAADTQYF. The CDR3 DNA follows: TGCAGTGCCACAGGACAGGGGGCCGCAGATACGCAGTATTTT.

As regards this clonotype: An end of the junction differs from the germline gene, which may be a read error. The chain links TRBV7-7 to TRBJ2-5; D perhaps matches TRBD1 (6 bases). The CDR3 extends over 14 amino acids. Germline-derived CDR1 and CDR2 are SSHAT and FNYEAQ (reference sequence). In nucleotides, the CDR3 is TGTGCTAGCAGCTTAAACCCAGGGGAAGAGACCCAGTACTTC. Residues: CASSLNPGEETQYF. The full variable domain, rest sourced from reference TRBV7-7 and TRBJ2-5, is GAGVSQSPRYKVTKRGQDVTLRCDPISSHATLYWYQQALGQGPEFLTYFNYEAQPDKSGLPSDRFSAERPEGSISTLTIQRTEQRDSAMYRCASSLNPGEETQYFGPGTRLLVL.

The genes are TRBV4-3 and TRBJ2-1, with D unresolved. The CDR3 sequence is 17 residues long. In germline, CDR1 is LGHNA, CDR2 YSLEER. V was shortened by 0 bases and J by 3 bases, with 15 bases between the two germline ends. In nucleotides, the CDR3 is TGCGCCAGCAGCCAAGATATAGGAGTTGGGCTCTACAATGAGCAGTTCTTC. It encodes CASSQDIGVGLYNEQFF.

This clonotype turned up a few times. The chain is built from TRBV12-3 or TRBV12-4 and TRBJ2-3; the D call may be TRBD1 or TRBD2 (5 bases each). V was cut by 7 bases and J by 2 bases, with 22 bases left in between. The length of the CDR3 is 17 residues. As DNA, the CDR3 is TGTGCCAGCACTATTCTTCCGGGACGATTGTCCACAGATACGCAGTATTTT. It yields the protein CASTILPGRLSTDTQYF.

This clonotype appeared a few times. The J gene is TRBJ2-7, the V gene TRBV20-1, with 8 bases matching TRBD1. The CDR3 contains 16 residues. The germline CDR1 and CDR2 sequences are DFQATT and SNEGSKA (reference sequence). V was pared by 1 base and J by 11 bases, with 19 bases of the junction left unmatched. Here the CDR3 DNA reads TGCAGTGCTAGAGTCCCAGGGGGCCGGACTACACCCTCGGAGTACTTC. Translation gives CSARVPGGRTTPSEYF.

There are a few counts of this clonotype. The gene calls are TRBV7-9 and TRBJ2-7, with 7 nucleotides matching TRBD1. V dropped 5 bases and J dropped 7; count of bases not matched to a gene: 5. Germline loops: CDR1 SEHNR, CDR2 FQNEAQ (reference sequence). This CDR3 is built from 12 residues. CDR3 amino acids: CASSPTTGEQYF. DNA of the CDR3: TGTGCCAGCAGCCCCACGACAGGGGAGCAGTACTTC.

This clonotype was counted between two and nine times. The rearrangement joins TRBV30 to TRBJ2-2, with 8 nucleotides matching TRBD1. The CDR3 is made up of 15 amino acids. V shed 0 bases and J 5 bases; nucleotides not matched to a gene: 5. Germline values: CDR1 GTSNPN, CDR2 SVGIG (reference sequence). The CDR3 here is CAWSVQGALTGELFF. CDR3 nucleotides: TGTGCCTGGAGTGTCCAGGGGGCACTTACCGGGGAGCTGTTTTTT. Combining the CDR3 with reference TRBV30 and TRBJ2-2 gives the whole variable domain SQTIHQWPATLVQPVGSPLSLECTVEGTSNPNLYWYRQAAGRGLQLLFYSVGIGQISSEVPQNLSASRPQDRQFILSSKKLLLSDSGFYLCAWSVQGALTGELFFGEGSRLTVL.

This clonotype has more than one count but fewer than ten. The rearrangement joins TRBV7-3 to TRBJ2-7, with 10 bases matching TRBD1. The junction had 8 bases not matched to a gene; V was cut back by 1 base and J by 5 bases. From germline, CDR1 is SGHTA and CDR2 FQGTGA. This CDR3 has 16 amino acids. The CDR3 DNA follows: TGTGCCAGCAGCTTAAATCCGGGACAGGGGTTGGACGAGCAGTACTTC. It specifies CASSLNPGQGLDEQYF.

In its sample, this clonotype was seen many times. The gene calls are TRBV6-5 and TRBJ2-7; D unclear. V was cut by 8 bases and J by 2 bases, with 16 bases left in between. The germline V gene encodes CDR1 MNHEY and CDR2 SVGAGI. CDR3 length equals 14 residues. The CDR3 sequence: CASGPTEQTYEQYF. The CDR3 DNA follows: TGTGCCAGCGGTCCGACCGAGCAAACCTACGAGCAGTACTTC.

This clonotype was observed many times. The CDR3 region is CASSPRGANVLTF. CDR3 DNA: TGTGCCAGCAGTCCTCGGGGGGCCAACGTCCTGACTTTC. V is TRBV12-3 or TRBV12-4 and J is TRBJ2-6; no firm D call. The CDR3 is made up of 13 amino acids. V dropped 5 bases and J dropped 4 bases, with 6 bases sitting between them.

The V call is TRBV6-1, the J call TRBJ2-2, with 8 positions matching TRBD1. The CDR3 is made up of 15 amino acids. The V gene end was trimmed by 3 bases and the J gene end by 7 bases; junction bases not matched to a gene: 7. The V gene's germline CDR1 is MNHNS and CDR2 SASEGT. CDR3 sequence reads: CASSDRGQKDGELFF. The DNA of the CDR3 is TGTGCCAGCAGTGACAGGGGGCAGAAGGACGGGGAGCTGTTTTTT.

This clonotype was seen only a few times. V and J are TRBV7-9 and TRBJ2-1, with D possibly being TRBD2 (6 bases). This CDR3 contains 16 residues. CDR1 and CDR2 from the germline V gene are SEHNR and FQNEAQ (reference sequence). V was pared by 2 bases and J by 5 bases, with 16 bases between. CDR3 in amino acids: CASSLYRGLADNEQFF. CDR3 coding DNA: TGTGCCAGCAGCTTATATCGGGGATTAGCGGACAATGAGCAGTTCTTC.

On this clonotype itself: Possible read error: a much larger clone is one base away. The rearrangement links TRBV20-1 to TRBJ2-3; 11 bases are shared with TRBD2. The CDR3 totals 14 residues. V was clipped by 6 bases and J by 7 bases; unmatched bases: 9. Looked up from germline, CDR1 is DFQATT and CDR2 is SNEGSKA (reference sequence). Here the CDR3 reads CSATGTSGTYTQYF. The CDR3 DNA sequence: TGCAGTGCCACCGGGACTAGCGGAACATATACGCAGTATTTT.

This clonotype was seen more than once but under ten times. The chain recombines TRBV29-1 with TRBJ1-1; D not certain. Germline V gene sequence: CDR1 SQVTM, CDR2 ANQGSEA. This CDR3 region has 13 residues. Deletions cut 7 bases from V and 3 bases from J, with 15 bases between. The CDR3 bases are TGCAGCGCTAGCCGGAGGTCGGACACTGAAGCTTTCTTT. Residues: CSASRRSDTEAFF.

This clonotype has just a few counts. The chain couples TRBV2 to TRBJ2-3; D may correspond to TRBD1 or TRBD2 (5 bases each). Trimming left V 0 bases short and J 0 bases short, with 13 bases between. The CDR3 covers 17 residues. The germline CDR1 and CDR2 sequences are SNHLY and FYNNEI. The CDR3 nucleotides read TGTGCCAGCAGTGAAGCGCCGTACAGGACTAGCACAGATACGCAGTATTTT. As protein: CASSEAPYRTSTDTQYF.

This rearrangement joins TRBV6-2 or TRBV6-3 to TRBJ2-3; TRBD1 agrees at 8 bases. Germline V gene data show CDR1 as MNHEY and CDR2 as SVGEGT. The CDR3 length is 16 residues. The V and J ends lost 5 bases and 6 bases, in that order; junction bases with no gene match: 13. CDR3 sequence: CASSLLDRAPFDTQYF. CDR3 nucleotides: TGTGCCAGCAGTCTCCTGGACAGGGCCCCGTTCGATACGCAGTATTTT.

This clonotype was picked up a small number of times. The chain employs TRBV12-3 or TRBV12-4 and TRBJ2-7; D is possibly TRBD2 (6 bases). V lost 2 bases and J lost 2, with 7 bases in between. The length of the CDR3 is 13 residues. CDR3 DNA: TGTGCCAGCAGTTTAAAGCGGGCCTACGAGCAGTACTTC. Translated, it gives CASSLKRAYEQYF.